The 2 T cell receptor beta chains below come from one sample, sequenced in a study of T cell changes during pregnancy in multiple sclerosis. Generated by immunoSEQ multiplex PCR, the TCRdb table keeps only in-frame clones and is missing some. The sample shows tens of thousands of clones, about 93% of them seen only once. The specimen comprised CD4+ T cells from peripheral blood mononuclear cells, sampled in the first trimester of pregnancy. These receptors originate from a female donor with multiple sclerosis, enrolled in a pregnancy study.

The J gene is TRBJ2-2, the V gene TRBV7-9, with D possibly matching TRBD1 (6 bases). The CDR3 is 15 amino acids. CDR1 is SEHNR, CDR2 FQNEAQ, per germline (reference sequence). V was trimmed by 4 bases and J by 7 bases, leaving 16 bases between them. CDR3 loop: CASSSWATGDGELFF. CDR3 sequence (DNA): TGTGCCAGCAGCTCCTGGGCGACAGGCGACGGGGAGCTGTTTTTT.

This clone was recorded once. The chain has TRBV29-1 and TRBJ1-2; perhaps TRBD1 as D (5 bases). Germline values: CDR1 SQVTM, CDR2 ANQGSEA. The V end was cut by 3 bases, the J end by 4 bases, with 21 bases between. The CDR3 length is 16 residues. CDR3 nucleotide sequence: TGCAGCGTTGATCCGGGGGGGGAGTTCGTCGGCTATGGCTACACCTTC. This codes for CSVDPGGEFVGYGYTF.